These 15 T cell receptor beta chains came from one sample sequenced in a study of cytomegalovirus exposure and HLA in healthy donors. Amplification used 60 Vbeta primers and 13 Jbeta primers. Libraries were prepared by immunoSEQ multiplex PCR; TCRdb keeps only in-frame clonotypes and omits some of them. The table lists 150,000 to 200,000 clones, 84% of them singletons, with roughly 2.1% in the top ten. The sequenced sample was PBMCs. Receptors originate from a young man in good health and CMV-seronegative.

The chain links TRBV11-2 to TRBJ2-5, with TRBD2 matching 12 bases. The V and J ends lost 4 bases and 4 bases, in that order; junction bases with no gene match: 4. The CDR3 has 15 residues. Per germline, CDR1 SGHAT and CDR2 FQNNGV. CDR3 in amino acids: CASSSLAGGRETQYF. The CDR3 DNA sequence: TGTGCCAGCAGCTCTCTAGCGGGAGGGAGAGAGACCCAGTACTTC.

The rearrangement links TRBV21-1 to TRBJ1-5; TRBD1 is the table's D call, not checked against the DNA. TRBV21-1 is annotated as a pseudogene. The CDR3 extends over 14 amino acids. The CDR3 coding sequence is TGTGCCAGCAACCACTGGACAGGCAATCAGCCCCAGCATTTT. Translation: CASNHWTGNQPQHF.

The genes are TRBV4-1 and TRBJ2-1; possibly TRBD1 for D (6 bases). This CDR3 contains 14 residues. Trimming pared 4 bases from V and 10 bases from J, leaving 17 bases between. Germline assignment: CDR1 MGHRA and CDR2 YSYEKL. CDR3 protein: CASSPPTGNREQFF. The DNA of the CDR3 is TGCGCCAGCAGCCCCCCTACAGGGAACAGGGAGCAGTTCTTC.

The genes are TRBV18 and TRBJ1-6; D may be TRBD1 (5 bases). With 9 bases removed from V and 6 bases from J, the gap between germline ends came to 18 bases. The CDR3 is 15 amino acids. The germline CDR1 and CDR2 sequences are KGHSH and LQKENI. The CDR3: CASSIDGGGNSPLHF. The CDR3 DNA reads as TGTGCCAGTTCGATTGACGGCGGGGGTAATTCACCCCTCCACTTT. Supplemented by reference TRBV18 and TRBJ1-6, the full variable domain reads NAGVMQNPRHLVRRRGQEARLRCSPMKGHSHVYWYRQLPEEGLKFMVYLQKENIIDESGMPKERFSAEFPKEGPSILRIQQVVRGDSAAYFCASSIDGGGNSPLHFGNGTRLTVT.

The V gene is TRBV7-2, the J gene TRBJ1-3, with TRBD1 matching over 8 bases. After removal of 4 bases from V and 2 bases from J, the junction contained 7 bases not matched to a gene. CDR1 SGHTA and CDR2 FQGNSA come from the germline V gene. The CDR3 runs to 16 residues. CDR3: CASSSSTGVPGNTIYF. The CDR3 bases are TGTGCCAGCAGCTCATCGACAGGGGTTCCTGGAAACACCATATATTTT.

The chain links TRBV11-1 to TRBJ2-7; the match to TRBD1 covers 7 bases. Germline V gene data show CDR1 as SGHAT and CDR2 as FQDESV (reference sequence). The CDR3 runs 14 residues. The V gene end was trimmed by 1 base and the J gene end by 7 bases; junction bases not matched to a gene: 7. The chain's CDR3 is CASSLVRQGPEQYF. The CDR3 nucleotides are TGTGCCAGCAGCTTAGTGCGACAGGGACCTGAGCAGTACTTC.

V and J are TRBV5-1 and TRBJ2-1; D is ambiguous. Per germline, CDR1 SGHRS and CDR2 YFSETQ. The CDR3 is 12 amino acids. Trimming shortened V by 0 bases and J by 9 bases, and 7 bases separated the two germline ends. The CDR3 loop reads CASSLEWSEQFF. The CDR3 DNA reads as TGCGCCAGCAGCTTGGAGTGGAGTGAGCAGTTCTTC.

The chain couples TRBV5-1 to TRBJ2-7, with TRBD2 matching over 7 bases. Per germline, CDR1 SGHRS and CDR2 YFSETQ. This CDR3 is built from 15 residues. J was trimmed by 2 bases and V by 5 bases; bases with no gene match: 10. DNA for the CDR3: TGCGCCAGCAGACCCGGACTAGTTGGGACCTACGAGCAGTACTTC. Protein product: CASRPGLVGTYEQYF.

The V call is TRBV29-1, the J call TRBJ2-1, with 10 positions matching TRBD2. This CDR3 is 18 amino acids long. The germline CDR1 and CDR2 sequences are SQVTM and ANQGSEA. V gave up 3 bases and J gave up 1 base; unmatched junction bases: 12. CDR3 nucleotide sequence: TGCAGCGTTGACTCCCGGGAAGCGGGGGGGGCTTCCTACAATGAGCAGTTCTTC. Protein sequence: CSVDSREAGGASYNEQFF.

This clone was observed a single time. The genes are TRBV6-5 and TRBJ1-3; D uncertain. Trimming stripped 6 bases from V and 0 bases from J, with 12 bases between. The CDR3 has 15 amino acids. Germline values: CDR1 MNHEY, CDR2 SVGAGI. This CDR3 is CASSPGWSSGNTIYF. The CDR3 coding sequence is TGTGCCAGCAGCCCCGGGTGGAGCTCTGGAAACACCATATATTTT.

J is TRBJ2-3 and V is TRBV7-3; no reliable D call. The CDR3 has 13 amino acids. Germline loops: CDR1 SGHTA, CDR2 FQGTGA. V dropped 2 bases and J dropped 6 bases, with 9 bases sitting between them. In nucleotides, the CDR3 is TGTGCCAGCAGCTTAGAGGCGCAGGATACGCAGTATTTT. This sequence encodes CASSLEAQDTQYF.

This chain joins TRBV30 and TRBJ1-1, with TRBD1 as a possible D gene (5 bases). Germline V lookup: CDR1 GTSNPN, CDR2 SVGIG (reference sequence). Trimming took 1 base from V and 4 from J, leaving 13 bases between them. This CDR3 has 14 residues. The CDR3 loop is CAWSGQGGTTEAFF. Written as DNA, the CDR3 is TGTGCCTGGAGTGGGCAGGGCGGCACCACTGAAGCTTTCTTT.

The genes are TRBV18 and TRBJ2-7; 8 nucleotides align to TRBD1. The CDR3 runs 14 residues. Germline lookup yields CDR1 KGHSH and CDR2 LQKENI. V lost 3 bases, J lost 5 bases, and 6 bases stayed unmatched. In nucleotides, the CDR3 is TGTGCCAGCTCACCGCGGACAGGGAAGGACGAGCAGTACTTC. The encoded protein is CASSPRTGKDEQYF.

CDR3 loop: CASTSSVNEQFF. The DNA for the CDR3 is TGTGCCAGCACCTCTAGCGTGAATGAGCAGTTCTTC. This chain joins TRBV28 and TRBJ2-1, with a tentative D call TRBD2 (6 bases). Trimming removed 7 bases at V and 7 bases at J, with 11 bases between. The CDR3 runs to 12 residues. Germline CDR1 reads MDHEN; CDR2 reads SYDVKM.

The CDR3 spells CASSLQGEAFF. Written as DNA, the CDR3 is TGTGCCAGCAGCCTCCAGGGAGAAGCTTTCTTT. The chain carries TRBV28 and TRBJ1-1, with D possibly matching TRBD1 (5 bases). The V gene lost 6 bases and the J gene lost 8 bases, with 10 bases spanning the gap. From germline, CDR1 is MDHEN and CDR2 SYDVKM. The CDR3 covers 11 residues. Variable domain in full (rest from reference TRBV28 and TRBJ1-1): DVKVTQSSRYLVKRTGEKVFLECVQDMDHENMFWYRQDPGLGLRLIYFSYDVKMKEKGDIPEGYSVSREKKERFSLILESASTNQTSMYLCASSLQGEAFFGQGTRLTVV.